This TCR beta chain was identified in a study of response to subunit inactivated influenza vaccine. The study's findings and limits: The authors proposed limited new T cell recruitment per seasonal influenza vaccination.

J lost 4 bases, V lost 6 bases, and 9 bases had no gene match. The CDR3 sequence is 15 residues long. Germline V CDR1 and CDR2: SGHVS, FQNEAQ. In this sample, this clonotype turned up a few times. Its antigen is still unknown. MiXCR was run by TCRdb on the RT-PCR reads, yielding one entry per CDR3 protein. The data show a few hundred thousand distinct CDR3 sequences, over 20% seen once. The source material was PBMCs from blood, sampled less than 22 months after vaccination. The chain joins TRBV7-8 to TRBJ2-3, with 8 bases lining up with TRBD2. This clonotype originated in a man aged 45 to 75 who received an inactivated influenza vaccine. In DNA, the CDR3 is TGTGCCAGCAGGAGCGGGACTAGGGCGGCAGATACGCAGTATTTT. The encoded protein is CASRSGTRAADTQYF.